This T cell receptor (beta chain) was captured in a study of neurological immune-mediated disorders. Study-wide results and caveats: Falling below healthy controls, multiple sclerosis showed the least TCR clonal expansion, while HTLV-1-associated myelopathy showed the most. Phylogenetic grouping placed 18 of 34 multiple sclerosis patients' repertoires in one related-CDR3 cluster, a possible signature. Expanded clones shared no identical CDR3 amino acid sequences across subjects, which suggested private TCR-beta repertoires in all groups.

TCRdb processed the 5' RACE reads anew with MiXCR; each CDR3 protein has one entry. The top ten clones hold roughly 1.4% of a sample with tens of thousands of distinct CDR3 sequences, about 5.8% of them seen once. Libraries from sorted cells each used fewer than 1.1 million CD4+ or CD8+ T cells. Trimming removed 2 bases at V and 5 bases at J, with 7 bases between. CDR3 length: 11 amino acids. The germline V gene has CDR1 GTSNPN and CDR2 SVGIG (reference sequence). This clonotype appeared a few times. The antigen remains undetermined. Material for sequencing was CD4+ T cells from blood. This chain joins TRBV30 and TRBJ2-7; no clear D gene. The clonotype comes from a woman aged 18-30 years with multiple sclerosis. In DNA form, the CDR3 reads TGTGCCTGGAGTATGGTTCACGAGCAGTACTTC. This sequence encodes CAWSMVHEQYF. The full variable domain, its missing parts supplied by reference TRBV30 and TRBJ2-7, is SQTIHQWPATLVQPVGSPLSLECTVEGTSNPNLYWYRQAAGRGLQLLFYSVGIGQISSEVPQNLSASRPQDRQFILSSKKLLLSDSGFYLCAWSMVHEQYFGPGTRLTVT.